These T cell receptor beta chains were read from a single sample in a study of blood T cell repertoires in COVID-19. Measured with immunoSEQ multiplex PCR; TCRdb has only the in-frame clones, and not every one. The sample lists some 120,000 clones; 80% were seen once. Sequenced material: peripheral blood. The receptors were gathered from a human donor in a cohort sampled during active COVID-19. Each CDR3 is given with its conserved first and last residue. A D gene is named only where the DNA matches it firmly. Where a row states a size, it is once, few, many or the class of an expanded clone; other rows omit it.

clone size,D gene,J gene,V gene,CDR3 DNA,CDR3 protein
.,.,TRBJ1-1,TRBV5-1,TGCGCCAGCCGAACCAGGGCCGATAGCACTGAAGCTTTCTTT,CASRTRADSTEAFF
.,TRBD2,TRBJ2-1,TRBV6-5,TGTGCCGGGGGACTAGTAGGAAATGAGCAGTTCTTC,CAGGLVGNEQFF
few,.,TRBJ2-3,TRBV25-1,TGTGCCAGCAGGGAACAGGGCTCAGATACGCAGTATTTT,CASREQGSDTQYF
.,TRBD1,TRBJ1-1,TRBV10-3,TGTGCCATCGGGACAGGGGGCATCACTGAAGCTTTCTTT,CAIGTGGITEAFF
few,.,TRBJ1-3,TRBV7-9,TGTGCCAGCAGCTTTGGGCAGCACTCTGGAAACACCATATATTTT,CASSFGQHSGNTIYF
.,.,TRBJ1-1,TRBV11-2,TGTGCCAGCAGCTTCGGGGTTCCCGAAGCTGAAGCTTTCTTT,CASSFGVPEAEAFF
.,.,TRBJ1-1,TRBV10-3,TGTGCCATCAGAGCAACAGGCTCGAACACTGAAGCTTTCTTT,CAIRATGSNTEAFF
.,.,TRBJ2-1,TRBV18,TGTGCCAGCTCACCATTGGCGGGGCTTCTGAATGAGCAGTTCTTC,CASSPLAGLLNEQFF
few,.,TRBJ1-5,TRBV6-2/TRBV6-3,TGTGCCAGCAGTTACGGGAGGGGACATCAGCCCCAGCATTTT,CASSYGRGHQPQHF
once,TRBD1,TRBJ1-1,TRBV19,TGTGCCAGTAGCAGGGACAGGGTATTCCCTGAAGCTTTCTTT,CASSRDRVFPEAFF
few,.,TRBJ2-7,TRBV11-3,TGTGCCAGCAGCTTAGGAGGCAGTTCCAACGAGCAGTACTTC,CASSLGGSSNEQYF
once,TRBD1,TRBJ2-5,TRBV3-1/TRBV3-2,TGTGCCAGCAGCCAAGCCGGGACAGGGAAAAAAGAGACCCAGTACTTC,CASSQAGTGKKETQYF
.,TRBD1,TRBJ1-1,TRBV5-4,TGTGCCAGCAGCTTGGTTTCGGTGACAGGGGACACTGAAGCTTTCTTT,CASSLVSVTGDTEAFF
once,.,TRBJ2-1,TRBV6-5,TGTGCCAGCAACAGGGGGGGCGAACAGGGTGAGCAGTTCTTC,CASNRGGEQGEQFF
few,.,TRBJ2-3,TRBV4-2,TGTGCCAGCAGCCAAGATGGCCAGGGTGGGACAGATACGCAGTATTTT,CASSQDGQGGTDTQYF